The 14 T cell receptor beta chains given below trace back to one sample, sequenced in a study of CD8 T cells in Susac syndrome (dated 2019 in TCRdb). Receptors were amplified or captured by the immunoSEQ multiplex PCR assay. RNA was extracted using the RNeasy kit, and roughly 0.5 to 1 microgram was reverse transcribed with random hexamers. Using fastp trimming at Q25 and MiXCR clonotype assembly, TCRdb reanalyzed the public sequencing data and kept in-frame beta chains. Rows with a matching CDR3 protein are joined into one entry that keeps the most common DNA and genes. The sample contains 250,000 to 300,000 distinct CDR3 sequences, approximately 81% of them found a single time. Together, the top ten hold approximately 0.12% of the sample. The sequencing input was CD8+ T cells from PBMCs. The receptor source for this set is a human donor with multiple sclerosis.

The chain couples TRBV9 to TRBJ2-5; either TRBD1 or TRBD2 may supply D (6 bases each). The germline gives CDR1 SGDLS, CDR2 YYNGEE. This CDR3 has 13 amino acids. Trimming left V 0 bases short and J 5 bases short, with 8 bases between. The chain's CDR3 is CASSVGGAETQYF. Written as DNA, the CDR3 is TGTGCCAGCAGCGTAGGGGGGGCTGAGACCCAGTACTTC.

The chain joins TRBV25-1 to TRBJ2-5; no definite D call. This CDR3 spans 13 amino acids. The V gene's germline CDR1 is MGHDK and CDR2 SYGVNS. Trimming left V 7 bases short and J 2 bases short, with 11 bases between. The CDR3 nucleotides read TGTGCCAGCACTTACGGTTATCAAGAGACCCAGTACTTC. Protein sequence: CASTYGYQETQYF.

This sequence joins TRBV7-9 and TRBJ2-1; no clear D. This CDR3 comprises 15 residues. V was shortened by 3 bases and J by 2 bases, with 11 bases between the two germline ends. Germline CDR1 reads SEHNR; CDR2 reads FQNEAQ (reference sequence). CDR3 amino acids: CASSFSLGTYNEQFF. CDR3 nucleotide sequence: TGTGCCAGCAGCTTTTCCTTAGGGACCTACAATGAGCAGTTCTTC. Full variable domain (remainder filled in from reference TRBV7-9 and TRBJ2-1): DTGVSQNPRHKITKRGQNVTFRCDPISEHNRLYWYRQTLGQGPEFLTYFQNEAQLEKSRLLSDRFSAERPKGSFSTLEIQRTEQGDSAMYLCASSFSLGTYNEQFFGPGTRLTVL.

The chain couples TRBV6-1 to TRBJ2-5, with 9 bases lining up with TRBD2. The trim removed 4 bases at V and 3 bases at J, leaving 3 bases unmatched. CDR3 length: 14 amino acids. Germline V gene data show CDR1 as MNHNS and CDR2 as SASEGT. CDR3 nucleotide sequence: TGTGCCAGCAGTGTGGCTAGCGGGAAAGAGACCCAGTACTTC. As protein: CASSVASGKETQYF.

The V gene is TRBV6-5, the J gene TRBJ2-7, with D possibly being TRBD2 (5 bases). Trimming cost V 0 bases and J 3 bases, with 12 bases left between them. The CDR3 has 15 residues. CDR1 MNHEY and CDR2 SVGAGI come from the germline V gene. CDR3 region: CASSYSGEGIYEQYF. The CDR3 DNA reads TGTGCCAGCAGTTACTCCGGTGAGGGTATCTACGAGCAGTACTTC.

The gene calls are TRBV6-6 and TRBJ2-7; TRBD2 aligns across 12 bases. Germline trimming cut 8 bases from V and 4 bases from J; bases unmatched to any gene: 12. The CDR3 consists of 16 residues. The germline CDR1 and CDR2 sequences are MNHNY and SVGAGI (reference sequence). CDR3 sequence: CASFGLAGGMGYEQYF. CDR3 bases: TGTGCCAGCTTCGGGCTAGCGGGAGGGATGGGGTACGAGCAGTACTTC.

In its sample, this clonotype was seen once. The chain joins TRBV20-1 to TRBJ2-5; no reliable D call. The V end was cut by 1 base, the J end by 1 base, with 16 bases between. The CDR3 consists of 16 residues. In germline, CDR1 is DFQATT, CDR2 SNEGSKA (reference sequence). The CDR3 reads CSARVYGSKSQETQYF. CDR3 DNA: TGCAGTGCTAGAGTGTACGGTAGCAAGTCCCAAGAGACCCAGTACTTC.

The rearrangement links TRBV7-9 to TRBJ2-1; the match to TRBD2 covers 14 bases. The CDR3 runs to 17 residues. The V and J ends lost 5 bases and 9 bases, in that order; junction bases with no gene match: 12. CDR1 and CDR2 (germline): SEHNR, FQNEAQ (reference sequence). The CDR3 DNA follows: TGTGCCAGCAGCCCTTATGGGACTAGCGGGAGCGGAATTGAGCAGTTCTTC. Protein sequence: CASSPYGTSGSGIEQFF.

V usage is TRBV28 and J usage is TRBJ1-5, with 7 bases aligning to TRBD1. V lost 2 bases and J lost 4; bases outside the gene matches: 5. The length of the CDR3 is 15 residues. Germline CDR1 is MDHEN and CDR2 is SYDVKM. This chain's CDR3 is CASSLRDSANQPQHF. The DNA for the CDR3 is TGTGCCAGCAGTTTACGGGACAGTGCTAATCAGCCCCAGCATTTT.

The chain employs TRBV5-1 and TRBJ2-1, with D possibly matching TRBD1 (6 bases). There are 14 residues in the CDR3. Trimming took off 7 bases at V and 3 bases at J, with 14 bases between the two ends. Looked up from germline, CDR1 is SGHRS and CDR2 is YFSETQ. The CDR3 loop is CASGPGRGYNEQFF. CDR3 DNA sequence: TGCGCCAGCGGTCCCGGCAGGGGCTACAATGAGCAGTTCTTC.

CDR3 DNA: TGTGCCAGCAGTGAATCGGTCGGGAGCGCCTACAATGAGCAGTTCTTC. Residues: CASSESVGSAYNEQFF. The rearrangement links TRBV2 to TRBJ2-1; a weak D match, TRBD2 (6 bases). CDR3 length equals 16 residues. V was cut by 2 bases and J by 2 bases, with 13 bases left in between. The germline CDR1 and CDR2 sequences are SNHLY and FYNNEI.

V gene TRBV12-3 or TRBV12-4 combines with J gene TRBJ2-3; 9 nucleotides align to TRBD1. V lost 3 bases, J lost 5 bases, and 6 bases stayed unmatched. The CDR3 contains 15 residues. CDR3 sequence reads: CASSFSHRGRDTQYF. CDR3 DNA sequence: TGTGCCAGCAGTTTTTCCCACAGGGGGCGAGATACGCAGTATTTT.

The chain links TRBV9 to TRBJ2-1, with 8 nucleotides matching TRBD2. Germline assignment: CDR1 SGDLS and CDR2 YYNGEE. Trimming cost V 3 bases and J 7 bases; bases outside gene matches: 15. CDR3 length: 17 residues. The CDR3, as DNA: TGTGCCAGCAGCGAGCTATTCCTAGCGGGCATAGGGAATGAGCAGTTCTTC. This translates into CASSELFLAGIGNEQFF. Full variable domain (remainder filled in from reference TRBV9 and TRBJ2-1): DSGVTQTPKHLITATGQRVTLRCSPRSGDLSVYWYQQSLDQGLQFLIQYYNGEERAKGNILERFSAQQFPDLHSELNLSSLELGDSALYFCASSELFLAGIGNEQFFGPGTRLTVL.

This chain uses TRBV30 with TRBJ2-1; the D gene is possibly TRBD2 (5 bases). Trimming took off 3 bases at V and 9 bases at J, with 12 bases between the two ends. Germline V lookup: CDR1 GTSNPN, CDR2 SVGIG (reference sequence). This CDR3 region has 12 residues. The CDR3 reads CAWSPPRAEQFF. The DNA of the CDR3 is TGTGCCTGGAGCCCACCGAGGGCTGAGCAGTTCTTC.